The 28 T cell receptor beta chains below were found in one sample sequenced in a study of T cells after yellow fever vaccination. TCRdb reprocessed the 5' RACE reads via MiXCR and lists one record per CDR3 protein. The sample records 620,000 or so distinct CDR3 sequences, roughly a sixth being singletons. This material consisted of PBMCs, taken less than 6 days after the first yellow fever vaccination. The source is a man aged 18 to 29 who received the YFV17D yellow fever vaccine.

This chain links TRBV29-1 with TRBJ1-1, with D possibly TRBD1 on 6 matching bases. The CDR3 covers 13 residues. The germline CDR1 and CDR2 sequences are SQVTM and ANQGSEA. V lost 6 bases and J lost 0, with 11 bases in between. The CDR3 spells CSVVGHLNTEAFF. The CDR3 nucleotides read TGCAGCGTCGTGGGACACTTGAACACTGAAGCTTTCTTT.

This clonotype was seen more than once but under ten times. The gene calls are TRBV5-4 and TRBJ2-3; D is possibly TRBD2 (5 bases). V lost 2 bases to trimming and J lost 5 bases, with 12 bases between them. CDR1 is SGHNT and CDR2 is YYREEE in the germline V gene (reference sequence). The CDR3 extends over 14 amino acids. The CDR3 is CASSLRTPGDTQYF. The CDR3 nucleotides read TGTGCCAGCAGCTTACGGACTCCCGGAGATACGCAGTATTTT.

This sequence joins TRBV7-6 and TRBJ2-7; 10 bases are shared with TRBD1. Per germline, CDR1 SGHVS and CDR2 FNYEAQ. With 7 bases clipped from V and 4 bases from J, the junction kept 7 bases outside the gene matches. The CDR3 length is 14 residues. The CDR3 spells CASTEGTGDYEQYF. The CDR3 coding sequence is TGTGCCAGCACCGAAGGGACAGGGGATTACGAGCAGTACTTC.

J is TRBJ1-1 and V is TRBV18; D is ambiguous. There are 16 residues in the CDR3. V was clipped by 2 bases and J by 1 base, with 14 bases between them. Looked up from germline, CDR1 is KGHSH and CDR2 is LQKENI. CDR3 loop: CASSPGEGLGNTEAFF. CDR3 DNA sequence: TGTGCCAGCTCACCAGGGGAGGGCCTTGGGAACACTGAAGCTTTCTTT.

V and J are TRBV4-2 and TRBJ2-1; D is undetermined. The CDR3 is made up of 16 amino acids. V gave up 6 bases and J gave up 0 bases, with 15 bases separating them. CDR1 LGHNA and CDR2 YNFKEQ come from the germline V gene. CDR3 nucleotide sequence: TGTGCCAGCAGTCCTCTGGGCAGGAGCTCCTACAATGAGCAGTTCTTC. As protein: CASSPLGRSSYNEQFF.

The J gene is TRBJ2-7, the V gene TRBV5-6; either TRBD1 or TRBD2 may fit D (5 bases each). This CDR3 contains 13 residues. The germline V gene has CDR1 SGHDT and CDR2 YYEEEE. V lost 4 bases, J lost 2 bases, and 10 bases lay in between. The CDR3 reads CASSGDRPYEQYF. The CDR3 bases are TGTGCCAGCAGCGGGGACCGACCCTACGAGCAGTACTTC. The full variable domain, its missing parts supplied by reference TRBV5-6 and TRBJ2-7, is DAGVTQSPTHLIKTRGQQVTLRCSPKSGHDTVSWYQQALGQGPQFIFQYYEEEERQRGNFPDRFSGHQFPNYSSELNVNALLLGDSALYLCASSGDRPYEQYFGPGTRLTVT.

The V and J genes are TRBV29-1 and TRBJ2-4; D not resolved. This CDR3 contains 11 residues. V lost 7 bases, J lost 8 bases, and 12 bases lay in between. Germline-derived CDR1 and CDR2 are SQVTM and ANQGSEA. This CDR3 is CSGWTADIQYF. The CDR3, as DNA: TGCAGCGGGTGGACGGCGGACATTCAGTACTTC.

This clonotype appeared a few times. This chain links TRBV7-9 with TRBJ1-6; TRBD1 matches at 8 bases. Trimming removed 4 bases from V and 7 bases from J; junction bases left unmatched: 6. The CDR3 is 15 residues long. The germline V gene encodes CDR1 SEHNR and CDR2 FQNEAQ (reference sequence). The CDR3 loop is CASSSMTGANSPLHF. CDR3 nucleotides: TGTGCCAGCAGCTCCATGACAGGGGCAAATTCACCCCTCCACTTT.

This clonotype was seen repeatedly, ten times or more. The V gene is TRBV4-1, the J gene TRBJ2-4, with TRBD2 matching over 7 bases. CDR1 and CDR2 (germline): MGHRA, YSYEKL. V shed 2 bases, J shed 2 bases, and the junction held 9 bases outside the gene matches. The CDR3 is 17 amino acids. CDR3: CASSQLPGGTSKNIQYF. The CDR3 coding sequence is TGCGCCAGCAGCCAACTACCCGGGGGGACGTCCAAAAACATTCAGTACTTC.

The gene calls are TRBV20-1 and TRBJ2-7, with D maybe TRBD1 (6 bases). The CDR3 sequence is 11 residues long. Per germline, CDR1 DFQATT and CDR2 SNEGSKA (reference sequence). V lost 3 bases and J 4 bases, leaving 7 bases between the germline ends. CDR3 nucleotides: TGCAGTGCTAGCAGGGGATACGAGCAGTACGTC. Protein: CSASRGYEQYV.

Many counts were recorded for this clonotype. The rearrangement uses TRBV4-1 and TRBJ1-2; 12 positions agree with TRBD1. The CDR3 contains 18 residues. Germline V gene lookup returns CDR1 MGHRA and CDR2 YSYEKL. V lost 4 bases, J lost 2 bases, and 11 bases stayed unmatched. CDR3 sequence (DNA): TGCGCCAGCAGCCCGGCCGGGACAGGGGGCGACAGAAACTATGGCTACACCTTC. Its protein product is CASSPAGTGGDRNYGYTF.

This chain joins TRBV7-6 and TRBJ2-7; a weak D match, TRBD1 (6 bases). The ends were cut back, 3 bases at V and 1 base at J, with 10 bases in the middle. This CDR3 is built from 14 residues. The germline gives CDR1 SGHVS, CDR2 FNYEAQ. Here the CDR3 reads CASSFKTGSYEQYF. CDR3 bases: TGTGCCAGCAGCTTCAAGACAGGTTCCTACGAGCAGTACTTC.

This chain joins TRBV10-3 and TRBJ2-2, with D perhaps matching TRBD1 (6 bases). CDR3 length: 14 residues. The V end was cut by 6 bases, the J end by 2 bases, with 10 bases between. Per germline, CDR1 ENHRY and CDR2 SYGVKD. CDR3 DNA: TGTGCCATCAGAGGACAGATTAACACCGGGGAGCTGTTTTTT. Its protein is CAIRGQINTGELFF.

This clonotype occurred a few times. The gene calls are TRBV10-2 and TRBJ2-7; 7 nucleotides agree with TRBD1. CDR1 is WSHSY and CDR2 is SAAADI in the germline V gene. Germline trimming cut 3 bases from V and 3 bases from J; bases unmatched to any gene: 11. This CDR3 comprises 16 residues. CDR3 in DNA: TGCGCCAGCAGTGACAACAAGGACAGGTCCATCTACGAGCAGTACGTC. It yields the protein CASSDNKDRSIYEQYV.

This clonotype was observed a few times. Here the CDR3 DNA reads TGTGCCAGCAGCTTCTTTAGGGCTAGTAGGGGAGAGACCCAGTACTTC. Protein: CASSFFRASRGETQYF. The chain combines TRBV7-2 with TRBJ2-5; D possibly corresponds to TRBD1 (5 bases). Germline V gives CDR1 SGHTA, CDR2 FQGNSA. CDR3 length: 16 amino acids. The ends were cut back, 3 bases at V and 4 bases at J, with 18 bases in the middle.

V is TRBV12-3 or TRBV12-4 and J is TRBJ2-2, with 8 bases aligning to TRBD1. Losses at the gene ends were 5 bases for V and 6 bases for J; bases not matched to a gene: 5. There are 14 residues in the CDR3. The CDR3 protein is CASSAQTGAGELFF. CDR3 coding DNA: TGTGCCAGCAGTGCCCAGACAGGGGCCGGGGAGCTGTTTTTT.

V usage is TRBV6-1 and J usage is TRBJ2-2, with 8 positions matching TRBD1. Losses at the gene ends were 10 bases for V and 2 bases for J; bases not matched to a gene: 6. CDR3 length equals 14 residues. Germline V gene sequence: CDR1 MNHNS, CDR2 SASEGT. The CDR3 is CAITGQANTGELFF. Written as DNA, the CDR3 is TGTGCCATCACGGGACAGGCCAACACCGGGGAGCTGTTTTTT.

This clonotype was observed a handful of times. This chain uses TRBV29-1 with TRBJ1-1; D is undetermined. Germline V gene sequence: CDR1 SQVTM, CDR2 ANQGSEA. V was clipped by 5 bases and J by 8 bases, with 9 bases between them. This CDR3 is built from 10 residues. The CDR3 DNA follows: TGCAGCGTTCGGGCTACAGAAGCTTTCTTT. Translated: CSVRATEAFF.

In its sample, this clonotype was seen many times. CDR3 in amino acids: CASSPDVRYGYTF. CDR3 in DNA: TGTGCCAGCTCACCCGATGTACGGTATGGCTACACCTTC. The rearrangement uses TRBV18 and TRBJ1-2, with unresolved D. The CDR3 consists of 13 residues. Per the germline V gene, CDR1 is KGHSH and CDR2 is LQKENI. The V gene lost 3 bases and the J gene lost 5 bases, with 10 bases spanning the gap.

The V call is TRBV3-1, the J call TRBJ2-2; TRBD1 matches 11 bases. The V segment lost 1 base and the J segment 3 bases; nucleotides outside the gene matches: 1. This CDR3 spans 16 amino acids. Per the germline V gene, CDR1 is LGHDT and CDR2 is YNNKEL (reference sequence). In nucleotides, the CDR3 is TGTGCCAGCAGCCAAGGGACAGGGGGCTACACCGGGGAGCTGTTTTTT. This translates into CASSQGTGGYTGELFF. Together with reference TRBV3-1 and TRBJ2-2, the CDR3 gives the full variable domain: DTAVSQTPKYLVTQMGNDKSIKCEQNLGHDTMYWYKQDSKKFLKIMFSYNNKELIINETVPNRFSPKSPDKAHLNLHINSLELGDSAVYFCASSQGTGGYTGELFFGEGSRLTVL.

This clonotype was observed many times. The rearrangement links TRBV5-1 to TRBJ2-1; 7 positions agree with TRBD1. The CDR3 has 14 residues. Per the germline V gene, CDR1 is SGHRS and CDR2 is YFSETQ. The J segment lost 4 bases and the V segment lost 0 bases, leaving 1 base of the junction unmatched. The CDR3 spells CASSLGTGYNEQFF. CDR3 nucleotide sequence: TGCGCCAGCAGCTTGGGGACAGGATACAATGAGCAGTTCTTC.

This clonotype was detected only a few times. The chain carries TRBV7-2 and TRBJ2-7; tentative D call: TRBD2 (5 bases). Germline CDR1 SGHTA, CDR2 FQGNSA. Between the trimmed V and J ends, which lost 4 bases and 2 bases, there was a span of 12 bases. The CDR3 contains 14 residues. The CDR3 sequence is CASSWTRGAYEQYV. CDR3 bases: TGTGCCAGCAGCTGGACTCGCGGAGCCTACGAGCAGTACGTC.

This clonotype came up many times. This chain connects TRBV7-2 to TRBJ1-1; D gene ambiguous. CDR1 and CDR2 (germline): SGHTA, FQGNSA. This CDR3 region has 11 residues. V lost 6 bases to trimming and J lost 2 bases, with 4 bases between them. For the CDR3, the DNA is TGTGCCAGCAGTATAAACACTGAAGCTTTCTTT. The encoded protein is CASSINTEAFF.

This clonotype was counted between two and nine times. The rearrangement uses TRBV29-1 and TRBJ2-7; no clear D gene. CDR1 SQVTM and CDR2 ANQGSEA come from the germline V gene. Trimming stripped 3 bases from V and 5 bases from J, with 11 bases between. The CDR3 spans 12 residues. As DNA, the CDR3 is TGCAGCGTTGAGGTGGGTTCGGACGAGCAGTACTTC. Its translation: CSVEVGSDEQYF.

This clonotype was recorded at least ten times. CDR3 DNA: TGTGCCAGCAGCCGTTCCTACGAGCAGTACTTC. Protein: CASSRSYEQYF. The chain couples TRBV7-2 to TRBJ2-7; D not resolved. CDR1 and CDR2 from the germline V gene are SGHTA and FQGNSA. With 5 bases removed from V and 1 base from J, the gap between germline ends came to 3 bases. The CDR3 is made up of 11 amino acids.

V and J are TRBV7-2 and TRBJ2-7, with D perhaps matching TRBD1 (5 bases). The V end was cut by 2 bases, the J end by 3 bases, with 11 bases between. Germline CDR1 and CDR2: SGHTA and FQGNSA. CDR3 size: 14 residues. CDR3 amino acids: CASSLLAGRYEQYF. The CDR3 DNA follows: TGTGCCAGCAGCTTATTGGCAGGGCGCTACGAGCAGTACTTC.

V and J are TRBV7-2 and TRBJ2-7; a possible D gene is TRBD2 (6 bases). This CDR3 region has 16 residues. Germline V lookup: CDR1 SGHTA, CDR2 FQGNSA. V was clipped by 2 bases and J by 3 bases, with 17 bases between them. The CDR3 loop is CASSLHRDGGDYEQYF. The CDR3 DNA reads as TGTGCCAGCAGCTTACACCGGGACGGAGGGGACTACGAGCAGTACTTC.

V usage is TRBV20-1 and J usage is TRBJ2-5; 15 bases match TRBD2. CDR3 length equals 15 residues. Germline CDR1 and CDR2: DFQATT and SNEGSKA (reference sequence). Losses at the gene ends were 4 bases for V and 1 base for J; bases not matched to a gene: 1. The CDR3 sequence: CSATGLAGGQETQYF. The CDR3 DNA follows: TGCAGTGCTACGGGACTAGCGGGGGGCCAAGAGACCCAGTACTTC.